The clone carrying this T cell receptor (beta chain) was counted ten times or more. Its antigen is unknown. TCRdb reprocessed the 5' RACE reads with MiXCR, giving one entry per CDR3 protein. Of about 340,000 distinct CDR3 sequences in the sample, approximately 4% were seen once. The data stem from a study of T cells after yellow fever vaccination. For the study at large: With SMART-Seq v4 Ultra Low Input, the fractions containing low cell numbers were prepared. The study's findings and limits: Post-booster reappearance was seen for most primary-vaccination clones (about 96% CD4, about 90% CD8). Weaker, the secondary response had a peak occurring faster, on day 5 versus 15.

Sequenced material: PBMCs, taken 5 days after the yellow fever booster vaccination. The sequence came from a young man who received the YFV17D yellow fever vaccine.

The CDR3 here is CASKVQGGNEQFF. The CDR3 DNA sequence: TGCGCCAGCAAGGTACAGGGGGGGAATGAGCAGTTCTTC. The chain is built from TRBV5-1 and TRBJ2-1; weak D call: TRBD1 (8 bases). V lost 6 bases and J 7 bases, leaving 14 bases between the germline ends. Germline lookup yields CDR1 SGHRS and CDR2 YFSETQ. The CDR3 has 13 residues.